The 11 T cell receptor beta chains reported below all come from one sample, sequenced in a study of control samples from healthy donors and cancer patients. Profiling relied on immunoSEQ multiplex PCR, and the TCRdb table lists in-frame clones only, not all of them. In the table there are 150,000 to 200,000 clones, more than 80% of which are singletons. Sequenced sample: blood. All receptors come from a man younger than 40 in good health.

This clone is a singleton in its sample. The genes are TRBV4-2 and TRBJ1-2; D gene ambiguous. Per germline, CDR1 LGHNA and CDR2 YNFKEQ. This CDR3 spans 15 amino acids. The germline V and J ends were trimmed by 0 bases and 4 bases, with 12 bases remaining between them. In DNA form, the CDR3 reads TGTGCCAGCAGCCAAGAGTTATCGACGGCCTATGGCTACACCTTC. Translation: CASSQELSTAYGYTF.

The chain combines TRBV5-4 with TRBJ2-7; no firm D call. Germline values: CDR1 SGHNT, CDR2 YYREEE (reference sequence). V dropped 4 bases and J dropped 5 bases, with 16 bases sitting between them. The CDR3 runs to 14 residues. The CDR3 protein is CASSPGFSLNEQYF. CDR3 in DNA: TGTGCCAGCAGCCCCGGATTCAGTTTAAACGAGCAGTACTTC.

In DNA, the CDR3 is TGTGCCAGGGACCCGGCCCGCCAGTTTGTGAGATCCTACAATGAGCAGTTCTTC. Its protein product is CARDPARQFVRSYNEQFF. The rearrangement uses TRBV27 and TRBJ2-1, with D uncertain. CDR3 length: 18 residues. V was trimmed by 9 bases and J by 1 base, leaving 25 bases between them. Germline CDR1 MNHEY, CDR2 SMNVEV (reference sequence).

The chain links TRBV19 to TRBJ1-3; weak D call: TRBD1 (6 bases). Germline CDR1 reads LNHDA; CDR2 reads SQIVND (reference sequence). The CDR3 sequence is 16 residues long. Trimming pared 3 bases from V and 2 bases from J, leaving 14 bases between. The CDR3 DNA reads TGTGCCAGTAGTATGCGAGTAACAGGGACTGGAAACACCATATATTTT. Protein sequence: CASSMRVTGTGNTIYF.

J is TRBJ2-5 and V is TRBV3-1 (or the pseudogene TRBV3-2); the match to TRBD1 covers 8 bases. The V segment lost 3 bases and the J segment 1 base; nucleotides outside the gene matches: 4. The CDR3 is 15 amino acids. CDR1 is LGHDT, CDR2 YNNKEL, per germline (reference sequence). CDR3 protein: CASSHGQGVQETQYF. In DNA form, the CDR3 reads TGTGCCAGCAGCCATGGACAGGGAGTCCAAGAGACCCAGTACTTC.

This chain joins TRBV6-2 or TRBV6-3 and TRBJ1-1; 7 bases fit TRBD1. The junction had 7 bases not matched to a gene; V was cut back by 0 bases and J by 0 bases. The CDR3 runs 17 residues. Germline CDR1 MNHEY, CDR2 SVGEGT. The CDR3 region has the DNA TGTGCCAGCAGTTACTCCGGACAGGTTGGGATGAACACTGAAGCTTTCTTT. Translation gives CASSYSGQVGMNTEAFF.

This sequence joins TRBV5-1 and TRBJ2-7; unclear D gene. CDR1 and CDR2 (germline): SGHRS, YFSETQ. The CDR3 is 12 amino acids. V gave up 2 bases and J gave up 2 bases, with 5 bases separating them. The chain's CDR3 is CASSFPTYEQYF. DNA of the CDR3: TGCGCCAGCAGCTTCCCCACCTACGAGCAGTACTTC.

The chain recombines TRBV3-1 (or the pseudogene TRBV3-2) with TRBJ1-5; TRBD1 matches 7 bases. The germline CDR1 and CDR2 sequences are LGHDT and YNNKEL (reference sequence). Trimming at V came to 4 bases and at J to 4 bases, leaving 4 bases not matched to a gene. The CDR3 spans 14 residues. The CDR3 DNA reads TGTGCCAGCAGCCCACAGGGGCGGAATCAGCCCCAGCATTTT. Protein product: CASSPQGRNQPQHF.

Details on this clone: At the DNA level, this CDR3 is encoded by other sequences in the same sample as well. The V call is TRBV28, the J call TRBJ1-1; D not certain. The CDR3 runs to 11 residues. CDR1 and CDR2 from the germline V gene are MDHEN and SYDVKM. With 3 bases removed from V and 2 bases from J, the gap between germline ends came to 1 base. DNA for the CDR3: TGTGCCAGCAGTTTTAACACTGAAGCTTTCTTT. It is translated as CASSFNTEAFF.

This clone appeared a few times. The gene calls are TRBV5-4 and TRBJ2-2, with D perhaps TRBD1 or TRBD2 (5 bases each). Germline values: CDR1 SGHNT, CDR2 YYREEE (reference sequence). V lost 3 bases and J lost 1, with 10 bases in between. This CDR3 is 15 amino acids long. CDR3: CASSSGTVNTGELFF. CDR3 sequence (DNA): TGTGCCAGCAGCTCAGGGACGGTGAACACCGGGGAGCTGTTTTTT. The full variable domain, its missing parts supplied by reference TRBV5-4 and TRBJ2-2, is ETGVTQSPTHLIKTRGQQVTLRCSSQSGHNTVSWYQQALGQGPQFIFQYYREEENGRGNFPPRFSGLQFPNYSSELNVNALELDDSALYLCASSSGTVNTGELFFGEGSRLTVL.

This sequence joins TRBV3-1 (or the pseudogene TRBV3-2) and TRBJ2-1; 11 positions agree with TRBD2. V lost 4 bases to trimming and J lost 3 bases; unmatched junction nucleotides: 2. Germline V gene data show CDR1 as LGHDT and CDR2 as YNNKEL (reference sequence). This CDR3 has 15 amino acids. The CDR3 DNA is TGTGCCAGCAGCCCCGGACTAGCGGGCTACAATGAGCAGTTCTTC. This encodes CASSPGLAGYNEQFF.